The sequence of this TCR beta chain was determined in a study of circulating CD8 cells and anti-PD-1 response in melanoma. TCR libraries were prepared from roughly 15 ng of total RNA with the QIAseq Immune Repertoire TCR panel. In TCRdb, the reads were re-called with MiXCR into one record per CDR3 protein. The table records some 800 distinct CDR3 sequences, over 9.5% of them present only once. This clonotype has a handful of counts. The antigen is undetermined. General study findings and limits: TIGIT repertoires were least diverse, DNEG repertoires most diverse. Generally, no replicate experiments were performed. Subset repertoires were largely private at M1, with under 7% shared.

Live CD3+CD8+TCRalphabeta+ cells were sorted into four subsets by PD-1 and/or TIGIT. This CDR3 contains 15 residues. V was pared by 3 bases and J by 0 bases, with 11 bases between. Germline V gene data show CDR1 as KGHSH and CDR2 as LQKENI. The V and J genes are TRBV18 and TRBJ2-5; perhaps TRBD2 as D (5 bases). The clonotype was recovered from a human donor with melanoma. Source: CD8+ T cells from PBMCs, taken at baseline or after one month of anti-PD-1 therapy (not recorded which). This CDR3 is CASSPGERYQETQYF. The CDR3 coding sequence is TGTGCCAGCTCACCCGGGGAACGGTACCAAGAGACCCAGTACTTC.